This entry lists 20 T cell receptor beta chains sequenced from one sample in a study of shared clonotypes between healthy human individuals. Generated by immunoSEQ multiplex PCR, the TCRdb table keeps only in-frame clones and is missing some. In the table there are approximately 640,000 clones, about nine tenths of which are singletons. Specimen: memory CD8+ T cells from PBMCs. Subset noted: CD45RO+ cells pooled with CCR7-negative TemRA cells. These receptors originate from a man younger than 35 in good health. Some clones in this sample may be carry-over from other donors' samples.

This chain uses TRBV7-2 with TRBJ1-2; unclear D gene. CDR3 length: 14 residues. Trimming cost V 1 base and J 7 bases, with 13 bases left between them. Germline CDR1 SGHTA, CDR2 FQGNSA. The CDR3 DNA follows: TGTGCCAGCAGCTTAGACCCCGGGTTCCTTGGCTACACCTTC. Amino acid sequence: CASSLDPGFLGYTF.

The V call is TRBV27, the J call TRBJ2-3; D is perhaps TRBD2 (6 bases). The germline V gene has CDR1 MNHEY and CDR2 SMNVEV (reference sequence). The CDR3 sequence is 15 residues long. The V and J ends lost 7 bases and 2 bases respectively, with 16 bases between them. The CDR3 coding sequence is TGTGCCAGCACACCGAGGGGAGGCCCCACAGATACGCAGTATTTT. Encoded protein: CASTPRGGPTDTQYF.

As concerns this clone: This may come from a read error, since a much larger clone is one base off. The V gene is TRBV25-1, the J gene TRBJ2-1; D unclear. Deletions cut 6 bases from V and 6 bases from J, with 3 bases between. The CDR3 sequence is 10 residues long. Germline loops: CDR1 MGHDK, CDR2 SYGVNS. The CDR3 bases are TGTGCCAGCAGGGGCAATGAGCAGTTCTTC. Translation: CASRGNEQFF.

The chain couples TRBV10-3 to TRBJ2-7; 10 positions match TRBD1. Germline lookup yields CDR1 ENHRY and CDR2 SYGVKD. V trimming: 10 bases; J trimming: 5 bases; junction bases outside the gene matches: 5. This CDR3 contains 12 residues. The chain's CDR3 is CATDRGVHEQYF. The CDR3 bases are TGTGCCACGGACAGGGGGGTCCACGAGCAGTACTTC.

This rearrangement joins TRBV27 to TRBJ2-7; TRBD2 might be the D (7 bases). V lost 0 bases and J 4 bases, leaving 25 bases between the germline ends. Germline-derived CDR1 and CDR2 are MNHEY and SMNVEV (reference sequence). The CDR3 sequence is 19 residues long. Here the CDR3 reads CASSLSSTAGHSSPYEQYF. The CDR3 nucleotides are TGTGCCAGCAGTTTATCGAGTACAGCGGGACACTCATCCCCTTACGAGCAGTACTTC.

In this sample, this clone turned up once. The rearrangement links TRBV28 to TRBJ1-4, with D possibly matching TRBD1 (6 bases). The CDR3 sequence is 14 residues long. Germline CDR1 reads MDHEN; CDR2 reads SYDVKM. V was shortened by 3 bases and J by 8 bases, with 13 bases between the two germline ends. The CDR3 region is CASSLGGVREKLFF. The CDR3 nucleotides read TGTGCCAGCAGTTTGGGGGGCGTTCGGGAAAAACTGTTTTTT.

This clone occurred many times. CDR3 DNA: TGTGCCAGCAGTGAAGCGGGCGGGAGCTCCTACGAGCAGTACTTC. It yields the protein CASSEAGGSSYEQYF. V and J are TRBV6-1 and TRBJ2-7; 7 bases map to TRBD2. Germline assignment: CDR1 MNHNS and CDR2 SASEGT. The CDR3 sequence is 15 residues long. V dropped 0 bases and J dropped 0; count of bases not matched to a gene: 2.

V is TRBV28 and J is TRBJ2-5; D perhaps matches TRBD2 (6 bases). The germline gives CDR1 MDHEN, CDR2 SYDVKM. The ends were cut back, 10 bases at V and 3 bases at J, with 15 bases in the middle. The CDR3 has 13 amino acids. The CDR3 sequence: CAIRLEGKETQYF. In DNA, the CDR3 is TGTGCCATCAGGTTGGAGGGGAAAGAGACCCAGTACTTC.

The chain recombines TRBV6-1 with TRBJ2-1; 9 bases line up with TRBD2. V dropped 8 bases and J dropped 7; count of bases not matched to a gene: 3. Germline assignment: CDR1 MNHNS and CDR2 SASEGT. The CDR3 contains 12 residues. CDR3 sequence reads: CASLAGPNEQFF. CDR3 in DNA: TGTGCCAGCCTAGCGGGACCGAATGAGCAGTTCTTC.

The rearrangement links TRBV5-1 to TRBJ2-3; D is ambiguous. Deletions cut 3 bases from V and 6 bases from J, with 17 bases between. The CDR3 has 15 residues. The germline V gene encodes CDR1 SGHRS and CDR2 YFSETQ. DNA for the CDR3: TGCGCCAGCAGCTATGTATTTGGGAAAGCGGATACGCAGTATTTT. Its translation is CASSYVFGKADTQYF.

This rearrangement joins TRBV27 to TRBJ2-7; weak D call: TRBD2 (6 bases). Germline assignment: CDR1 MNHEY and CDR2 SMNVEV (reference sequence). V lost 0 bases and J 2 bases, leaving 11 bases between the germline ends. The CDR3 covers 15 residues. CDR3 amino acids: CASSLSGGKTYEQYF. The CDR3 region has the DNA TGTGCCAGCAGTTTATCGGGCGGGAAAACCTACGAGCAGTACTTC.

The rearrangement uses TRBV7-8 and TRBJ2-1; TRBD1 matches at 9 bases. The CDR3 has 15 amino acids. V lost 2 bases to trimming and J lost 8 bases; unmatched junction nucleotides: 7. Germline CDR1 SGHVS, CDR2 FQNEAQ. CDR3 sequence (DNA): TGTGCCAGCAGCTTAAGGGACAGGGCTTTCCATGAGCAGTTCTTC. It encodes CASSLRDRAFHEQFF. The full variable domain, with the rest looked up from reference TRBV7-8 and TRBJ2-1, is GAGVSQSPRYKVAKRGQDVALRCDPISGHVSLFWYQQALGQGPEFLTYFQNEAQLDKSGLPSDRFFAERPEGSVSTLKIQRTQQEDSAVYLCASSLRDRAFHEQFFGPGTRLTVL.

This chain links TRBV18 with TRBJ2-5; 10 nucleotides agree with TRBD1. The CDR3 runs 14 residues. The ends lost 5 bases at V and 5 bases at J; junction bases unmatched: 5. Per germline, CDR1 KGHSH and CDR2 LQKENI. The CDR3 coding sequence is TGTGCCAGCTCAGCGACAGGGGGCGCGGAGACCCAGTACTTC. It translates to CASSATGGAETQYF.

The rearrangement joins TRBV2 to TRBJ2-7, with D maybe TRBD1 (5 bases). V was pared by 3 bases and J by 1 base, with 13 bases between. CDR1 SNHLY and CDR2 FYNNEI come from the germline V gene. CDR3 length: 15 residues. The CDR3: CASSEWAGRSYEQYF. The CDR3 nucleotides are TGTGCCAGCAGTGAGTGGGCAGGGCGATCCTACGAGCAGTACTTC.

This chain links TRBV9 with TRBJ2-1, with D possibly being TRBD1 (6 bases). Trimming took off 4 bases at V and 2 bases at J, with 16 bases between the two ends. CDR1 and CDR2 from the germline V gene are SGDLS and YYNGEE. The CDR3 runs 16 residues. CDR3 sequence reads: CASSPQGGQTYNEQFF. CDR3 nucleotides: TGTGCCAGCAGCCCCCAGGGCGGACAGACCTACAATGAGCAGTTCTTC.

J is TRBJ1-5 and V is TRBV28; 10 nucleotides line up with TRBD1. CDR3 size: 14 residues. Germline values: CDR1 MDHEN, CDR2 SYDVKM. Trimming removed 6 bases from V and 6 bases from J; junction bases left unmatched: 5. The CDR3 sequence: CASRTTGGGQPQHF. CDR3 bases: TGTGCCAGCAGGACGACAGGGGGCGGTCAGCCCCAGCATTTT.

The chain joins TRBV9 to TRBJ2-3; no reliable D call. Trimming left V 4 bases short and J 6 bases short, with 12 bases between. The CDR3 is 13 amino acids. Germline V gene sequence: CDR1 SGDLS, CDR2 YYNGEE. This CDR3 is CASSPLSADTQYF. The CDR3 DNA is TGTGCCAGCAGCCCTTTGTCAGCGGATACGCAGTATTTT.

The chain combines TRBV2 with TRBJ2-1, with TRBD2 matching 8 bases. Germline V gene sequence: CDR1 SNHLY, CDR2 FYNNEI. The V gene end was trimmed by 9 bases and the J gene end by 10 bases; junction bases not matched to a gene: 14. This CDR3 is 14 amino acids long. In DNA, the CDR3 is TGTGCCAGACACGGGAGGGAGGGCCCCTCCGAGCAGTTCTTC. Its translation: CARHGREGPSEQFF.

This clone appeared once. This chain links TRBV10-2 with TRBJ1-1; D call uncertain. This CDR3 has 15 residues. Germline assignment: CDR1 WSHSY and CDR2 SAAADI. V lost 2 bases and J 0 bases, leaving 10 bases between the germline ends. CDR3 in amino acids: CASSERLQLNTEAFF. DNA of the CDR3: TGCGCCAGCAGTGAGCGGCTCCAGTTGAACACTGAAGCTTTCTTT.

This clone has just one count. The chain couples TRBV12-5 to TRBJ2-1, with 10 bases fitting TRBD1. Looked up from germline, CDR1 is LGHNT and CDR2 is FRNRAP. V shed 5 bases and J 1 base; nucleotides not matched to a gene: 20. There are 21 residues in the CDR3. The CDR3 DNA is TGTGCTAGTGGTCTGCCCCCTCCGGGACAGGGGCCTTCGGAGTCCTACAATGAGCAGTTCTTC. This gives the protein CASGLPPPGQGPSESYNEQFF.